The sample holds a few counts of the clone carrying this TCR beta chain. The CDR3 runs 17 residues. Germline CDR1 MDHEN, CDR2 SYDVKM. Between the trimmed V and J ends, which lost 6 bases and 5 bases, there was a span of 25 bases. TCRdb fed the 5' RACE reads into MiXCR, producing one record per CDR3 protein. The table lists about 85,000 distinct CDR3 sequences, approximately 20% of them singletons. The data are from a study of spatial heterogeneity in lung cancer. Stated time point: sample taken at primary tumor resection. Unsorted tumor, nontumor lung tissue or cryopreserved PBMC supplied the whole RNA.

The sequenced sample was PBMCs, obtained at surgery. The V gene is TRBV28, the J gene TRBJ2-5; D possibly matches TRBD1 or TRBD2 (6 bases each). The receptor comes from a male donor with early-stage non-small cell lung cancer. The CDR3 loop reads CASSIAGGGPHAETQYF. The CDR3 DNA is TGTGCCAGCAGCATCGCTGGAGGGGGGCCCCACGCGGAGACCCAGTACTTC.